This is a list of T cell receptor beta chains from one sample in a study of T-cell reconstitution after alpha-beta-depleted transplantation in children. TCRdb itself ran the PCR reads through MiXCR, one entry per CDR3 protein. Found here are around 960,000 distinct CDR3 sequences, roughly 29% of them singletons; the top ten hold roughly 27%. The input for sequencing was PBMCs, mostly from graft donor cells, taken 360 days after TCRalphabeta/CD19-depleted stem cell transplant. Receptor source: a boy younger than two who had a stem cell transplant for SCID, so the T cells may come from the graft donor. The CDR3 runs from the conserved cysteine through the conserved F or W. Clone size appears in some rows only: once, few, many, or a class for an expanded clone.

CDR3aa,v_gene,abundance,j_gene
CSASWTSGVIEQFF,TRBV20-1,.,TRBJ2-1
CSAPDGRLGYTF,TRBV20-1,.,TRBJ1-2
CATSRAMRQGRGEQYF,TRBV15,few,TRBJ2-7
CATSRDRDRVGNTIYF,TRBV15,few,TRBJ1-3
CASSSYRGSMDTQYF,TRBV5-6,.,TRBJ2-3
CASSLALRELEQFF,TRBV12-3/TRBV12-4,few,TRBJ2-1
CASSHGGIYNEQFF,TRBV28,.,TRBJ2-1
CSAGQGGYGYTF,TRBV20-1,many,TRBJ1-2
CASSLGATKAFF,TRBV12-3/TRBV12-4,.,TRBJ1-1
CASSRGDTGELFF,TRBV5-1,.,TRBJ2-2
CASSHRLGNYEQYF,TRBV12-3/TRBV12-4,few,TRBJ2-7
CASSQSRGQYEQYF,TRBV4-1,.,TRBJ2-7
CASSSQVRNEQFF,TRBV5-1,.,TRBJ2-1
CASSLIDNTIYF,TRBV11-2,.,TRBJ1-3
CASSPGLAGGDWSTDTQYF,TRBV6-1,few,TRBJ2-3
CASRTEQGEGSPLHF,TRBV12-3/TRBV12-4,.,TRBJ1-6
CASSLASVIRDTEAFF,TRBV7-2,.,TRBJ1-1
CASSYRGGFNQPQHF,TRBV7-9,.,TRBJ1-5
CASTTENYGYTF,TRBV10-2,few,TRBJ1-2
CASSLMGRGRDTEAFF,TRBV27,.,TRBJ1-1
CSVGGFTDTQYF,TRBV29-1,few,TRBJ2-3
CASSMPGGRLWFEQFF,TRBV5-1,.,TRBJ2-1
CASSQDLILEGGTDTQYF,TRBV4-1,.,TRBJ2-3
CASSYSQGEAFF,TRBV6-5,few,TRBJ1-1
CASSEAPALYYEQYF,TRBV2,.,TRBJ2-7